This T cell receptor beta chain was captured by sequencing in a study of CD4+ T cells in melanoma. As to this clone: Its antigen is undetermined.

Findings of the study overall: Reportedly, melanoma neoantigen-specific CD4+ T cells showed varied differentiation states.

Profiling relied on immunoSEQ multiplex PCR, and the TCRdb table lists in-frame clones only, not all of them. The sample gives roughly 140,000 clones, around 90% of which show up once; about 1.5% is in the top ten. The CDR3 consists of 13 residues. Germline CDR1 is SGHAT and CDR2 is FQNNGV. V shed 2 bases and J shed 12 bases, with 16 bases lying between them. J is TRBJ1-1 and V is TRBV11-2; the D is unclear. This TCR was sampled from a human donor with melanoma. The CDR3 coding sequence is TGTGCCAGCAGCTTAATCAGCTCCATTGAGACTTTCTTT. Its protein is CASSLISSIETFF.